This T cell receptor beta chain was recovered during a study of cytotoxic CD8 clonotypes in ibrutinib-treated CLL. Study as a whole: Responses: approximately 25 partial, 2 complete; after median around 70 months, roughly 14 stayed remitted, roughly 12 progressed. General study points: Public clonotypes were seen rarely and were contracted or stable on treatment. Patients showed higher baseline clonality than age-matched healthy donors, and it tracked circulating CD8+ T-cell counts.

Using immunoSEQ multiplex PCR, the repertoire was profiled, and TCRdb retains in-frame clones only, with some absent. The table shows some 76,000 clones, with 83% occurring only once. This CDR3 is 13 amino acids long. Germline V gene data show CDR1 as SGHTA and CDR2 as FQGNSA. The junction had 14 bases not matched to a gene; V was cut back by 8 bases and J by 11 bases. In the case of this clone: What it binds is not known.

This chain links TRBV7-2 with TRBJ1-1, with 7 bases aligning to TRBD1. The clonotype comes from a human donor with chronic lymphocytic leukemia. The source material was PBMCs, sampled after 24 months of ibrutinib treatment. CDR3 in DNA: TGTGCCAGCGTCCCCTACACAGGGGCGCGGGCTTTCTTT. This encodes CASVPYTGARAFF. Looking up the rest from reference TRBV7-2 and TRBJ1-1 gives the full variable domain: GAGVSQSPSNKVTEKGKDVELRCDPISGHTALYWYRQSLGQGLEFLIYFQGNSAPDKSGLPSDRFSAERTGGSVSTLTIQRTQQEDSAVYLCASVPYTGARAFFGQGTRLTVV.